This is a list of T cell receptor beta chains from one sample in a study of blood T cell repertoires in COVID-19. The protocol was immunoSEQ multiplex PCR, while the TCRdb copy is restricted to in-frame clones and leaves out a portion. Of about 230,000 clones listed, 81% are singletons. Sequencing was performed on peripheral blood. These TCRs come from a woman of 80 years or more with COVID-19, enrolled during active disease. Both conserved end residues are part of each CDR3. D genes are given only for firm matches. Rows give clone size only sometimes, using once, few, many, or a class for an expanded clone.

J,size,D,V,DNA,CDR3
TRBJ1-5,-,-,TRBV3-1/TRBV3-2,TGTGCCAGCAGCCAAGGAGGCCAGCCCCAGCATTTT,CASSQGGQPQHF
TRBJ1-6,-,-,TRBV2,TGTGCCAGCAGTGGACAGGTTTATAATTCACCCCTCCACTTT,CASSGQVYNSPLHF
TRBJ2-6,-,-,TRBV5-1,TGCGCCAGCAGCTTGACACCTGCGGCCAACGTCCTGACTTTC,CASSLTPAANVLTF
TRBJ1-1,few,-,TRBV27,TGTGCCAGCACCTCTTCTGCAGGGACTGAAGCTTTCTTT,CASTSSAGTEAFF
TRBJ1-5,-,-,TRBV15,TGTGCCACCTCGAGAGGAGGGATTAACCAGCCCCAGCATTTT,CATSRGGINQPQHF
TRBJ1-1,-,-,TRBV5-5,TGTGCCAGCAGCTTGGAGGAGACAGGCGGATTCATGAACACTGAAGCTTTCTTT,CASSLEETGGFMNTEAFF
TRBJ2-5,-,TRBD1,TRBV18,TGTGCCAGCTCACCACCGGGACAGGTTGGAGAGACCCAGTACTTC,CASSPPGQVGETQYF
TRBJ2-2,-,TRBD1,TRBV19,TGTGCCAGTAGCCCCAGGGGACAGGGGCCGACCGGGGAGCTGTTTTTT,CASSPRGQGPTGELFF
TRBJ2-2,-,TRBD1,TRBV5-1,TGCGCCAGCACCGGGACAGGGTCAAGGGCCGGGGAGCTGTTTTTT,CASTGTGSRAGELFF
TRBJ1-1,-,-,TRBV12-3/TRBV12-4,TGTGCCAGCAGTTTCTCGCGTACTGAAGCTTTCTTT,CASSFSRTEAFF
TRBJ1-5,-,TRBD1,TRBV15,TGTGCCACCAGCAGAGATGGGGACAGGGGGGTCCAGCCCCAGCATTTT,CATSRDGDRGVQPQHF
TRBJ1-4,once,-,TRBV2,TGTGCCAGCCGTGGCTATTCTAGAAATGAAAAACTGTTTTTT,CASRGYSRNEKLFF
TRBJ2-7,once,TRBD1,TRBV7-9,TGTGCCAGCAGCCCGGGGACAGGACGGGGTGACGAGCAGTACTTC,CASSPGTGRGDEQYF
TRBJ1-2,-,-,TRBV11-2,TGTGCCAGCAGCAGGAGTTATGGCTACACCTTC,CASSRSYGYTF
TRBJ1-1,-,-,TRBV30,TGTGCCTGGAGTGATACCACCTTCGGAGCTTTCTTT,CAWSDTTFGAFF
TRBJ2-3,-,-,TRBV20-1,TGCAGTGCTAGTCGTAACCCCGCGGTGTCGGATACGCAGTATTTT,CSASRNPAVSDTQYF
TRBJ1-1,-,-,TRBV12-3/TRBV12-4,TGTGCCAGCAGTTTAGGCGGGAGAACTGAAGCTTTCTTT,CASSLGGRTEAFF
TRBJ2-2,-,-,TRBV6-6,TGTGCCAGCAGTTACTCCGGTCCCAACACCGGGGAGCTGTTTTTT,CASSYSGPNTGELFF
TRBJ1-5,-,-,TRBV19,TGTGCCAGTAGTATCCGGGGATCCAATCAGCCCCAGCATTTT,CASSIRGSNQPQHF
TRBJ2-7,few,-,TRBV7-2,TGTGCCAGCAGCTCTGCGGTGGTAGTGTCCTACGAGCAGTACTTC,CASSSAVVVSYEQYF
TRBJ1-2,-,-,TRBV7-8,TGTGCCAGCAGCTTATTCGGGAGGGCATATGGCTACACCTTC,CASSLFGRAYGYTF
TRBJ2-5,-,-,TRBV7-7,TGTGCTAGCAGCCCCAGCGGGCGGGGAGAGACCCAGTACTTC,CASSPSGRGETQYF
TRBJ1-6,-,-,TRBV4-3,TGCGCCAGCAGCCAAGATAAGGGGTCCTATAATTCACCCCTCCACTTT,CASSQDKGSYNSPLHF
TRBJ2-3,once,TRBD1,TRBV5-1,TGCGCCAGCAGCTTGCAGGGGGTCACAGATACGCAGTATTTT,CASSLQGVTDTQYF
TRBJ2-5,once,TRBD2,TRBV5-5,TGTGCCAGCAGCTTAACCATTCTAGCGGGGGGGCTAGAGACCCAGTACTTC,CASSLTILAGGLETQYF
TRBJ2-1,-,-,TRBV7-3,TGTGCCAGCAGTCTTCACGGGGTGGCGGGCAATGAGCAGTTCTTC,CASSLHGVAGNEQFF
TRBJ1-1,-,-,TRBV16,TGTGCCAGCAGCCAAACTCTCCCCGCGCTGAACACTGAAGCTTTCTTT,CASSQTLPALNTEAFF
TRBJ1-2,-,-,TRBV7-2,TGTGCCAGCAGCTTCTCGGGTTTAGGGGATGGCTACACCTTC,CASSFSGLGDGYTF
TRBJ2-7,-,-,TRBV5-1,TGCGCCAGCAGCGAAAGGAGCTCCTACGAGCAGTACTTC,CASSERSSYEQYF
TRBJ1-5,-,TRBD1,TRBV28,TGTGCCAGCAGAATACAGGGGCGCTATAGCAATCAGCCCCAGCATTTT,CASRIQGRYSNQPQHF
TRBJ2-3,-,TRBD2,TRBV5-1,TGCGCCAGCAGCTTCCTAGCGGGAGTTCCCACAGATACGCAGTATTTT,CASSFLAGVPTDTQYF
TRBJ2-6,-,-,TRBV5-1,TGCGCCAGCAGCGTGAGCTCTGGGGCCAACGTCCTGACTTTC,CASSVSSGANVLTF
TRBJ2-1,-,TRBD1,TRBV6-6,TGTGCCAGCAGTTTGACAGGGGGGTTGAATGAGCAGTTCTTC,CASSLTGGLNEQFF
TRBJ2-1,-,-,TRBV20-1,TGCAGTGCCCTGAGCTATGAGCAGTTCTTC,CSALSYEQFF
TRBJ2-7,-,TRBD2,TRBV6-2/TRBV6-3,TGTGCCAGCAGTTACAGAAGCGGGAGCCCCTCCTACGAGCAGTACTTC,CASSYRSGSPSYEQYF
TRBJ1-5,-,-,TRBV19,TGTGCCAGTAGTACTCCCCCCAGGGTGGATCAGCCCCAGCATTTT,CASSTPPRVDQPQHF
TRBJ1-1,once,-,TRBV7-3,TGTGCCAGCAGCGAGACCGTTCAGGCTGAAGCTTTCTTT,CASSETVQAEAFF
TRBJ1-6,-,-,TRBV5-1,TGCGCCAGCAGCTTCGGGGGTCCTTATAATTCACCCCTCCACTTT,CASSFGGPYNSPLHF
TRBJ1-4,-,-,TRBV20-1,TGCAGTGCTAGTCTTCCCGCTAATGAAAAACTGTTTTTT,CSASLPANEKLFF
TRBJ1-4,-,-,TRBV5-1,TGCGCCAGCAGCTTCAGGGACTGGAATGAAAAACTGTTTTTT,CASSFRDWNEKLFF
TRBJ1-5,-,TRBD1,TRBV18,TGTGCCAGCTCAACGACAGGGCGCGATCAGCCCCAGCATTTT,CASSTTGRDQPQHF
TRBJ1-2,few,-,TRBV28,TGTGCCAGCAGTCACCTACCCGAGCTACCGAACTATGGCTACACCTTC,CASSHLPELPNYGYTF
TRBJ1-1,-,TRBD1,TRBV3-1/TRBV3-2,TGTGCCAGCAGCCAGTCAGGGGGCCAGGGGGCTTTCTTT,CASSQSGGQGAFF
TRBJ2-2,-,TRBD2,TRBV5-8,TGTGCCAGCAGTTTGGGACTAGCGGCGAACACCGGGGAGCTGTTTTTT,CASSLGLAANTGELFF
TRBJ2-3,-,TRBD2,TRBV30,TGTGCCTGGAGTAAGGCTAGCGGGGGGCAAGGGAATACGCAGTATTTT,CAWSKASGGQGNTQYF
TRBJ2-2,-,TRBD2,TRBV7-3,TGTGCCAGCAGCCCCCGGACTAGCGGCGGGTCCGGGGAGCTGTTTTTT,CASSPRTSGGSGELFF